This T cell receptor (beta chain) was recovered during a study of T cells in Graves' hyperthyroidism and ophthalmopathy. The investigators amplified TCR beta CDR3 regions from RNA transcripts. Primed by the HTBI set, a first-round RT-PCR was run on the TCR CDR3. TCRdb re-called the multiplex PCR reads through MiXCR, storing one row per CDR3 protein. Of fewer than 550,000 distinct CDR3 sequences in the sample, 24% were seen once. The sample holds many counts of this clonotype. Looked up from germline, CDR1 is MNHEY and CDR2 is SMNVEV (reference sequence). Trimming cost V 0 bases and J 6 bases, with 12 bases left between them. The CDR3 totals 15 residues.

Sequenced input: blood. This TCR was sampled from a woman in her twenties or thirties with Graves' ophthalmopathy. V usage is TRBV27 and J usage is TRBJ1-5; D unresolved. Here the CDR3 reads CASSLSTVRGQPQHF. The CDR3 DNA follows: TGTGCCAGCAGTTTATCTACAGTACGAGGTCAGCCCCAGCATTTT.